This T cell receptor beta chain was profiled in a study of blood T cell repertoires in COVID-19. Across the study: The origin of the acute and convalescent COVID-19 samples was the United States, Italy and Spain. In each case, the material was cDNA or gDNA derived from T cells, B-cell-depleted T cells, or PBMCs.

CDR1 and CDR2 (germline): SGHNT, YENEEA. V shed 5 bases, J shed 3 bases, and the junction held 15 bases outside the gene matches. The CDR3 totals 18 residues. Original analysis: Cell counts per sample came from amplifying reference gene primers. The assay was immunoSEQ multiplex PCR, and TCRdb's table has in-frame clones only and misses some. The DNA gave D and trimming, while V, J and clone size come from that table. Of 150,000 to 200,000 clones listed, roughly 91% were seen once; the top ten hold about 6.3%. The source material was peripheral blood. The origin of this receptor is a middle-aged man with active or convalescent COVID-19. The V call is TRBV11-3, the J call TRBJ2-3, with TRBD2 matching 9 bases. CDR3: CASSPHGNAAGGTDTQYF. The DNA for the CDR3 is TGTGCCAGCAGCCCCCACGGAAATGCAGCGGGAGGAACAGATACGCAGTATTTT.